This TCR beta chain was identified in a study of CXCR3-negative and CXCR3-positive naive CD8 T cells. As for the study in general: Each library held about 1.5 +/- 0.3 million TRB reads, 120 million to 150 million in total.

All TRB cDNA libraries came from 5' RACE performed with UMI labels. TCRdb reprocessed the 5' RACE reads, with one entry per CDR3 protein and no DNA. The sample table sets out about 130,000 distinct CDR3 sequences. The CDR3 runs to 17 residues. The TCR originated in a human donor in good health. Some clones in this sample may be carry-over from other donors' samples. Sequencing used naive CXCR3- CD8+ T cells from blood. The subset denotes: CD45RO-CCR7+CD27+CD95- naive CD8+ T cells lacking CXCR3 (TNR3-). The chain couples TRBV21-1 to TRBJ2-1. TRBV21-1 is a pseudogene segment. The CDR3 sequence: CASSKEGRWSSYNEQFF.